Listed here are 27 T cell receptor beta chains from one sample, sequenced in a study of blood T cell repertoires in COVID-19. Sequencing was performed with immunoSEQ multiplex PCR; in TCRdb, only in-frame clones are kept and a portion is missing. Among roughly 300,000 clones listed, about four fifths were seen once. The sequencing sample was made of peripheral blood. The receptors shown here come from a woman in her forties or fifties who had recovered from COVID-19.

The gene calls are TRBV28 and TRBJ2-3; 13 bases are a match to TRBD2. This CDR3 comprises 15 residues. The V segment lost 6 bases and the J segment 4 bases; nucleotides outside the gene matches: 4. Per the germline V gene, CDR1 is MDHEN and CDR2 is SYDVKM. The CDR3 here is CASRRTSGSADTQYF. Here the CDR3 DNA reads TGTGCCAGCAGGAGGACTAGCGGGAGCGCAGATACGCAGTATTTT.

This clone has a single count. J is TRBJ1-3 and V is TRBV6-5; 7 nucleotides align to TRBD1. The ends lost 5 bases at V and 4 bases at J; junction bases unmatched: 5. Germline V gene data show CDR1 as MNHEY and CDR2 as SVGAGI. The CDR3 contains 14 residues. CDR3 nucleotides: TGTGCCAGCAGTAAAACAGGGGCCGGAAACACCATATATTTT. Its translation is CASSKTGAGNTIYF.

The rearrangement uses TRBV5-4 and TRBJ1-1; 8 bases agree with TRBD1. The CDR3 contains 14 residues. The germline gives CDR1 SGHNT, CDR2 YYREEE (reference sequence). The V and J ends lost 7 bases and 0 bases, in that order; junction bases with no gene match: 5. The CDR3 coding sequence is TGTGCCAGCTGCACAGGGGGTCTGAACACTGAAGCTTTCTTT. This translates into CASCTGGLNTEAFF.

DNA for the CDR3: TGTGCCAGCAGCCAAGGACTATCGGGAGGGTCAGATACGCAGTATTTT. It translates to CASSQGLSGGSDTQYF. The chain is built from TRBV5-6 and TRBJ2-3, with 8 bases that match TRBD2. Germline CDR1 and CDR2: SGHDT and YYEEEE. This CDR3 has 16 residues. V was clipped by 4 bases and J by 4 bases; unmatched bases: 11.

V gene TRBV30 combines with J gene TRBJ2-7; tentatively, D is TRBD1 (6 bases). The V and J ends lost 5 bases and 1 base respectively, with 12 bases between them. Germline CDR1 reads GTSNPN; CDR2 reads SVGIG (reference sequence). The CDR3 length is 13 residues. DNA of the CDR3: TGTGCCTGGTCCCGGGACACTTCCTACGAGCAGTACTTC. Its protein is CAWSRDTSYEQYF.

The rearrangement links TRBV11-2 to TRBJ2-7, with TRBD2 matching over 11 bases. V was pared by 7 bases and J by 1 base, with 6 bases of the junction left unmatched. This CDR3 is 15 amino acids long. From germline, CDR1 is SGHAT and CDR2 FQNNGV. CDR3 sequence (DNA): TGTGCCAGCAACAGAGGGACTAGCGGATCCTACGAGCAGTACTTC. Residues: CASNRGTSGSYEQYF. The variable domain in full, completed from reference TRBV11-2 and TRBJ2-7, reads EAGVAQSPRYKIIEKRQSVAFWCNPISGHATLYWYQQILGQGPKLLIQFQNNGVVDDSQLPKDRFSAERLKGVDSTLKIQPAKLEDSAVYLCASNRGTSGSYEQYFGPGTRLTVT.

This chain connects TRBV4-2 to TRBJ1-3; D is possibly TRBD1 (6 bases). The ends were cut back, 0 bases at V and 4 bases at J, with 10 bases in the middle. This CDR3 has 15 amino acids. Germline V gene data show CDR1 as LGHNA and CDR2 as YNFKEQ. The CDR3 DNA follows: TGTGCCAGCAGCCAAGATCAAGGGACAGGAAACACCATATATTTT. Protein sequence: CASSQDQGTGNTIYF.

CDR3 nucleotide sequence: TGCGCCAGCACCTTTGGATGGGTAGCGGGCTCCTACAATGAGCAGTTCTTC. Protein: CASTFGWVAGSYNEQFF. The rearrangement joins TRBV5-1 to TRBJ2-1, with 7 bases fitting TRBD2. CDR1 and CDR2 from the germline V gene are SGHRS and YFSETQ. This CDR3 comprises 17 residues. After removal of 6 bases from V and 0 bases from J, the junction contained 12 bases not matched to a gene.

This clone was detected only once. The chain is built from TRBV25-1 and TRBJ1-6; TRBD1 might be the D (5 bases). There are 14 residues in the CDR3. V dropped 6 bases and J dropped 5 bases, with 11 bases sitting between them. From germline, CDR1 is MGHDK and CDR2 SYGVNS. CDR3: CASRGPANNSPLHF. CDR3 DNA: TGTGCCAGCAGGGGGCCAGCGAATAATTCACCCCTCCACTTT.

The rearrangement uses TRBV7-2 and TRBJ1-1; a weak D match, TRBD1 (5 bases). V lost 0 bases and J 5 bases, leaving 13 bases between the germline ends. The CDR3 extends over 15 amino acids. Germline CDR1 and CDR2: SGHTA and FQGNSA. CDR3 DNA sequence: TGTGCCAGCAGCTTAGCGCTAGGAGGGGTAACTGAAGCTTTCTTT. It translates to CASSLALGGVTEAFF.

The chain links TRBV12-3 or TRBV12-4 to TRBJ2-5; 10 bases match TRBD1. This CDR3 has 13 amino acids. V shed 5 bases, J shed 7 bases, and the junction held 4 bases outside the gene matches. DNA of the CDR3: TGTGCCAGCAGTGACGGACAGGGGGGGACCCAGTACTTC. Its translation: CASSDGQGGTQYF.

The V gene is TRBV28, the J gene TRBJ2-4; a possible D gene is TRBD2 (6 bases). Germline CDR1 MDHEN, CDR2 SYDVKM. CDR3 length: 15 residues. The V end lost 5 bases, the J end lost 0 bases, and 11 bases lay between the germline ends. The CDR3: CASSGGALAKNIQYF. The CDR3 DNA reads as TGTGCCAGCAGTGGCGGGGCTCTAGCCAAAAACATTCAGTACTTC.

This rearrangement joins TRBV11-1 to TRBJ1-6; unclear D gene. The CDR3 extends over 14 amino acids. The V and J ends lost 5 bases and 6 bases respectively, with 11 bases between them. The germline V gene has CDR1 SGHAT and CDR2 FQDESV (reference sequence). The CDR3 protein is CASSPQRGNSPLHF. CDR3 coding DNA: TGTGCCAGCAGCCCCCAGCGGGGTAATTCACCCCTCCACTTT. Drawing the rest from reference TRBV11-1 and TRBJ1-6, the complete variable domain is EAEVAQSPRYKITEKSQAVAFWCDPISGHATLYWYRQILGQGPELLVQFQDESVVDDSQLPKDRFSAERLKGVDSTLKIQPAELGDSAMYLCASSPQRGNSPLHFGNGTRLTVT.

This chain joins TRBV6-1 and TRBJ1-5; 8 bases match TRBD1. The V segment lost 3 bases and the J segment 0 bases; nucleotides outside the gene matches: 13. Germline CDR1 reads MNHNS; CDR2 reads SASEGT. The CDR3 contains 19 residues. The DNA of the CDR3 is TGTGCCAGCAGTGATTCTGGACAGGGCTTCTCCCTTAGCAATCAGCCCCAGCATTTT. This translates into CASSDSGQGFSLSNQPQHF.

CDR3 region: CASSATVRGNTEAFF. CDR3 nucleotides: TGTGCCAGCAGCGCCACTGTCAGGGGGAACACTGAAGCTTTCTTT. V and J are TRBV9 and TRBJ1-1, with a weak D call TRBD1 (6 bases). Trimming shortened V by 3 bases and J by 1 base, and 13 bases separated the two germline ends. This CDR3 has 15 residues. Germline CDR1 is SGDLS and CDR2 is YYNGEE.

V is TRBV28 and J is TRBJ2-7; 7 nucleotides align to TRBD2. Trimming at V came to 5 bases and at J to 0 bases, leaving 4 bases not matched to a gene. The CDR3 spans 14 residues. CDR1 and CDR2 from the germline V gene are MDHEN and SYDVKM. Here the CDR3 reads CASSGRASSYEQYF. The CDR3 DNA follows: TGTGCCAGCAGTGGGAGGGCTAGCTCCTACGAGCAGTACTTC.

In its sample, this clone was seen many times. The V call is TRBV19, the J call TRBJ1-4; D may be TRBD1 (5 bases). Trimming pared 5 bases from V and 10 bases from J, leaving 20 bases between. The CDR3 totals 15 residues. The germline V gene encodes CDR1 LNHDA and CDR2 SQIVND (reference sequence). The CDR3 region is CASSQAYGSGGKLFF. The CDR3 nucleotides are TGTGCCAGTAGTCAGGCCTATGGGTCCGGGGGAAAACTGTTTTTT.

The chain employs TRBV27 and TRBJ2-5; TRBD1 is a possible D gene (5 bases). Germline loops: CDR1 MNHEY, CDR2 SMNVEV (reference sequence). Trimming left V 5 bases short and J 5 bases short, with 15 bases between. The CDR3 extends over 14 amino acids. Here the CDR3 DNA reads TGTGCCAGCAGTCCTCAGACAGTTAGGGAGACCCAGTACTTC. Amino acids: CASSPQTVRETQYF.

This clone was observed a few times. The V call is TRBV5-1, the J call TRBJ1-2, with D tentatively TRBD1 (5 bases). The CDR3 spans 14 residues. CDR1 is SGHRS and CDR2 is YFSETQ in the germline V gene. With 7 bases removed from V and 0 bases from J, the gap between germline ends came to 13 bases. Written as DNA, the CDR3 is TGCGCCAGCCGGTCCTCGACAGCTAACTATGGCTACACCTTC. Translation gives CASRSSTANYGYTF.

V usage is TRBV7-2 and J usage is TRBJ2-7; 7 bases are shared with TRBD1. This CDR3 is 12 amino acids long. Germline values: CDR1 SGHTA, CDR2 FQGNSA. The ends lost 3 bases at V and 4 bases at J; junction bases unmatched: 0. The CDR3 bases are TGTGCCAGCAGCTTGACAGGGTACGAGCAGTACTTC. It encodes CASSLTGYEQYF.

V and J are TRBV28 and TRBJ2-7; TRBD1 agrees at 7 bases. The CDR3 sequence is 14 residues long. Germline CDR1 MDHEN, CDR2 SYDVKM. J was trimmed by 1 base and V by 2 bases; bases with no gene match: 2. The CDR3 DNA sequence: TGTGCCAGCAGTTTACAGACAGGGTCCTACGAGCAGTACTTC. Its protein product is CASSLQTGSYEQYF. The variable domain in full, with the rest retrieved from reference TRBV28 and TRBJ2-7, is DVKVTQSSRYLVKRTGEKVFLECVQDMDHENMFWYRQDPGLGLRLIYFSYDVKMKEKGDIPEGYSVSREKKERFSLILESASTNQTSMYLCASSLQTGSYEQYFGPGTRLTVT.

This CDR3 reads CASSLSLRDYTF. For the CDR3, the DNA is TGTGCCAGCAGTTTATCTCTTAGAGACTACACCTTC. The chain recombines TRBV28 with TRBJ1-2; D is ambiguous. V was cut by 1 base and J by 10 bases, with 10 bases left in between. The CDR3 consists of 12 residues. Germline V gene data show CDR1 as MDHEN and CDR2 as SYDVKM.

This clone was counted only a few times. This sequence joins TRBV5-8 and TRBJ2-7, with a tentative D call TRBD2 (5 bases). The length of the CDR3 is 14 residues. V was pared by 0 bases and J by 4 bases, with 11 bases between. The germline V gene has CDR1 SGHTS and CDR2 YDEGEE. Here the CDR3 reads CASSLVGRGYEQYF. The CDR3 DNA is TGTGCCAGCAGCTTGGTGGGTCGGGGATACGAGCAGTACTTC.

This clone was counted a few times. Other DNA variants within this sample encode the same CDR3. V is TRBV28 and J is TRBJ1-1; D unclear. The V end lost 7 bases, the J end lost 0 bases, and 3 bases lay between the germline ends. CDR3 size: 11 residues. Germline loops: CDR1 MDHEN, CDR2 SYDVKM. The DNA for the CDR3 is TGTGCCAGCACGGTGAACACTGAAGCTTTCTTT. It yields the protein CASTVNTEAFF.

The chain carries TRBV11-2 and TRBJ2-5; tentative D call: TRBD2 (6 bases). The CDR3 consists of 14 residues. V lost 6 bases and J 4 bases, leaving 15 bases between the germline ends. CDR1 and CDR2 (germline): SGHAT, FQNNGV. The CDR3 loop is CASSLRRGRETQYF. CDR3 in DNA: TGTGCCAGCAGTCTGAGGAGGGGTCGAGAGACCCAGTACTTC.

The gene calls are TRBV19 and TRBJ1-1; possibly TRBD1 for D (6 bases). The V and J ends lost 3 bases and 1 base respectively, with 6 bases between them. This CDR3 spans 13 amino acids. Per germline, CDR1 LNHDA and CDR2 SQIVND (reference sequence). In DNA form, the CDR3 reads TGTGCCAGTAGTATGACAGGGAACACTGAAGCTTTCTTT. It is translated as CASSMTGNTEAFF.

Regarding this clone: The same CDR3 is also encoded by other DNA sequences in this sample. The V call is TRBV24-1, the J call TRBJ1-2; TRBD1 agrees at 7 bases. V lost 3 bases, J lost 5 bases, and 5 bases stayed unmatched. Germline CDR1 and CDR2: KGHDR and SFDVKD. This CDR3 is 14 amino acids long. The CDR3 is CATSDPGQLYGYTF. CDR3 bases: TGTGCCACCAGTGATCCGGGACAGCTTTATGGCTACACCTTC.